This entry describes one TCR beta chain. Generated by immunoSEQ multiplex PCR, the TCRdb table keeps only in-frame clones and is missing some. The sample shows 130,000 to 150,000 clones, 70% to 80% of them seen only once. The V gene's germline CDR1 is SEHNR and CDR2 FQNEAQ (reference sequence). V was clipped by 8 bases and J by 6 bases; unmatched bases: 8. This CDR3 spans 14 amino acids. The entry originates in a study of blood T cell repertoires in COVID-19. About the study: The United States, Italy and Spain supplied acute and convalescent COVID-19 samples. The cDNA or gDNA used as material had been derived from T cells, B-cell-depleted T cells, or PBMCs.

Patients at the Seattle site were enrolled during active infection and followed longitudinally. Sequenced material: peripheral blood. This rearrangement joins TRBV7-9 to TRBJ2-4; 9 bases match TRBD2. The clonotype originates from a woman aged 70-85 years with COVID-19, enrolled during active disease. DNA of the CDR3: TGTGCCAGCCTGTCCGGCGGGGGGGGAAACATTCAGTACTTC. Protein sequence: CASLSGGGGNIQYF.